This TCR beta chain was obtained from a study of shared clonotypes between healthy human individuals. The wider study: The donor pool was made up of two women and a few men aged 18 to 49.

Positively selected for CCR7, the CD45RO-negative cells used as naive CD8 cells excluded terminally differentiated effector memory CD45RA+ cells. CDR3 length: 13 residues. The V gene's germline CDR1 is KGHSH and CDR2 LQKENI. Trimming left V 1 base short and J 7 bases short, with 7 bases between. This table comes from immunoSEQ multiplex PCR, and its TCRdb copy is limited to in-frame clones, with some not included. This sample has just over 2,000,000 clones; less than 95% occur once, and the top ten carry 0.9% to 1.3%. The chain is built from TRBV18 and TRBJ2-2; D gene uncertain. The receptor was derived from a man aged 18 to 30 in good health. Sequencing used naive CD8+ T cells sorted from blood. CDR3 residues: CASSPQPGGELFF. CDR3 bases: TGTGCCAGCTCACCACAGCCGGGCGGGGAGCTGTTTTTT.